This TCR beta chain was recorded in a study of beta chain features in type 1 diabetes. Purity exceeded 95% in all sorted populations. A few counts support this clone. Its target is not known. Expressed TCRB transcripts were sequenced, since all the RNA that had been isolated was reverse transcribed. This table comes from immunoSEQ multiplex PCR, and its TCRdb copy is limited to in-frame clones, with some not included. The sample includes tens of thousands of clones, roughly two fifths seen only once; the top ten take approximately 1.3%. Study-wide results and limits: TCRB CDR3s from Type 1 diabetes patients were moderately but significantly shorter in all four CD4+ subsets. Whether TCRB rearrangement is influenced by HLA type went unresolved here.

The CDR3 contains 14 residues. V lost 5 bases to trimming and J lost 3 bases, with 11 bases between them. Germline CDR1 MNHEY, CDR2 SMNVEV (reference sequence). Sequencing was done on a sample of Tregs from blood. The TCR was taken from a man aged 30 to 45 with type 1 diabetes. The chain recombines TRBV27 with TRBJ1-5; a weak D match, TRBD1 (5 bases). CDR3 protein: CASSRQRNNQPQHF. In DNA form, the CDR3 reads TGTGCCAGCAGTCGACAGAGAAACAATCAGCCCCAGCATTTT.